Shown below are 26 T cell receptor beta chains from a single sample sequenced in a study of blood T cell repertoires in COVID-19. Sequencing used immunoSEQ multiplex PCR; TCRdb keeps in-frame clones, though not all of them. This sample has about 140,000 clones; just over 85% occur once, and the top ten carry approximately 1.5%. Sample: peripheral blood. These TCRs come from a woman in her sixties with acute or convalescent COVID-19.

This chain uses TRBV5-8 with TRBJ1-3, with D hard to call. This CDR3 has 15 amino acids. V shed 4 bases and J shed 0 bases, with 11 bases lying between them. Germline CDR1 is SGHTS and CDR2 is YDEGEE. The CDR3, as DNA: TGTGCCAGCAGCCCGCAGGTTAGCTCTGGAAACACCATATATTTT. It codes for CASSPQVSSGNTIYF.

The CDR3: CASSTSTGVQYF. Written as DNA, the CDR3 is TGTGCCAGCAGCACCTCGACAGGAGTGCAGTACTTC. V is TRBV7-2 and J is TRBJ2-7; tentatively, D is TRBD1 (6 bases). CDR3 length: 12 residues. Germline V gene sequence: CDR1 SGHTA, CDR2 FQGNSA. V was cut by 5 bases and J by 9 bases, with 14 bases left in between.

This chain connects TRBV3-1 (or the pseudogene TRBV3-2) to TRBJ1-2; possible D gene TRBD1, 5 bases. The length of the CDR3 is 16 residues. With 0 bases removed from V and 6 bases from J, the gap between germline ends came to 17 bases. Germline loops: CDR1 LGHDT, CDR2 YNNKEL (reference sequence). The CDR3 reads CASSQEFARGGNGYTF. Here the CDR3 DNA reads TGTGCCAGCAGCCAAGAGTTCGCCCGTGGGGGGAATGGCTACACCTTC.

The chain recombines TRBV12-3 or TRBV12-4 with TRBJ1-6; 8 bases match TRBD1. The J segment lost 10 bases and the V segment lost 6 bases, leaving 5 bases of the junction unmatched. This CDR3 is 13 amino acids long. This CDR3 reads CASRRDRTSPLHF. The CDR3 coding sequence is TGTGCCAGCAGGCGGGACAGGACCTCACCCCTCCACTTT.

The rearrangement uses TRBV9 and TRBJ2-1, with 9 bases that match TRBD1. Germline V CDR1 and CDR2: SGDLS, YYNGEE. The CDR3 spans 15 residues. Losses at the gene ends were 4 bases for V and 12 bases for J; bases not matched to a gene: 14. CDR3 nucleotides: TGTGCCAGCAGCCCGCGGACAGGGGATTCTACCGCGCAGTTCTTC. This translates into CASSPRTGDSTAQFF.

V and J are TRBV19 and TRBJ1-1; D gene unclear. Germline CDR1 LNHDA, CDR2 SQIVND (reference sequence). The CDR3 has 14 residues. V was shortened by 4 bases and J by 0 bases, with 9 bases between the two germline ends. For the CDR3, the DNA is TGTGCCAGTAGTAACCGAGGGATGAACACTGAAGCTTTCTTT. Its translation is CASSNRGMNTEAFF.

The chain joins TRBV7-2 to TRBJ1-2; 9 nucleotides line up with TRBD1. This CDR3 is built from 15 residues. Germline V CDR1 and CDR2: SGHTA, FQGNSA. V was clipped by 5 bases and J by 4 bases; unmatched bases: 8. CDR3 sequence reads: CASSGTNRGLYGYTF. CDR3 nucleotide sequence: TGTGCCAGCAGCGGGACTAACAGGGGGCTCTATGGCTACACCTTC.

The chain uses TRBV11-2 and TRBJ1-6, with unresolved D. This CDR3 comprises 16 residues. The V and J ends lost 5 bases and 4 bases respectively, with 15 bases between them. CDR1 and CDR2 (germline): SGHAT, FQNNGV. The CDR3 sequence: CASSPAEGVYNSPLHF. The CDR3 DNA reads TGTGCCAGCAGCCCTGCAGAGGGAGTTTATAATTCACCCCTCCACTTT.

The V call is TRBV24-1, the J call TRBJ1-2, with TRBD1 matching over 8 bases. Germline V gene sequence: CDR1 KGHDR, CDR2 SFDVKD. The CDR3 sequence is 13 residues long. V was clipped by 5 bases and J by 6 bases; unmatched bases: 4. The CDR3 coding sequence is TGTGCCACCAGTGTCACAGGGGGTAATGGCTACACCTTC. Translated: CATSVTGGNGYTF.

This chain joins TRBV28 and TRBJ1-2; D perhaps matches TRBD1 (6 bases). Germline-derived CDR1 and CDR2 are MDHEN and SYDVKM. Trimming left V 4 bases short and J 5 bases short, with 14 bases between. The CDR3 is 14 amino acids. The DNA for the CDR3 is TGTGCCAGCAGTTCCCCCGGGACACCTTATGGCTACACCTTC. Amino acids: CASSSPGTPYGYTF.

The chain uses TRBV7-2 and TRBJ1-1, with TRBD1 identical over 7 bases. The CDR3 contains 15 residues. V was clipped by 2 bases and J by 3 bases; unmatched bases: 6. The germline gives CDR1 SGHTA, CDR2 FQGNSA. The CDR3 nucleotides read TGTGCCAGCAGCTTACCCGGGACAGCTTACACTGAAGCTTTCTTT. As protein: CASSLPGTAYTEAFF.

The chain uses TRBV27 and TRBJ2-1; 11 bases line up with TRBD2. There are 15 residues in the CDR3. Germline V CDR1 and CDR2: MNHEY, SMNVEV (reference sequence). J was trimmed by 7 bases and V by 5 bases; bases with no gene match: 7. CDR3 residues: CASSAGVAGGNEQFF. DNA of the CDR3: TGTGCCAGCAGTGCCGGGGTAGCGGGGGGGAATGAGCAGTTCTTC.

This chain connects TRBV4-2 to TRBJ1-5; a weak D match, TRBD1 (5 bases). This CDR3 spans 17 amino acids. Trimming removed 1 base at V and 3 bases at J, with 16 bases between. Germline CDR1 LGHNA, CDR2 YNFKEQ. The CDR3, as DNA: TGTGCCAGCAGCCAAGTTGCGTCAGGGCTATTCAATCAGCCCCAGCATTTT. Its translation: CASSQVASGLFNQPQHF.

The rearrangement joins TRBV3-1 (or the pseudogene TRBV3-2) to TRBJ1-2, with 7 bases that match TRBD1. The germline gives CDR1 LGHDT, CDR2 YNNKEL (reference sequence). The CDR3 contains 14 residues. Trimming at V came to 4 bases and at J to 8 bases, leaving 10 bases not matched to a gene. Written as DNA, the CDR3 is TGTGCCAGCAGCCTCTCTGAGGGGGCGAAGGGCTACACCTTC. Its translation: CASSLSEGAKGYTF.

CDR3 in amino acids: CASSIGTVGEKLFF. The DNA of the CDR3 is TGTGCCAGTAGTATAGGGACTGTAGGAGAAAAACTGTTTTTT. The chain links TRBV19 to TRBJ1-4; D ambiguous. The CDR3 spans 14 residues. CDR1 is LNHDA, CDR2 SQIVND, per germline (reference sequence). V shed 1 base and J shed 8 bases, with 11 bases lying between them.

The gene calls are TRBV6-6 and TRBJ2-3; 7 bases map to TRBD2. The CDR3 length is 15 residues. The germline V gene has CDR1 MNHNY and CDR2 SVGAGI (reference sequence). V was clipped by 10 bases and J by 1 base; unmatched bases: 11. The CDR3 bases are TGTGCCACCCGGCCGGGGGGACTCGGCACAGATACGCAGTATTTT. Its translation: CATRPGGLGTDTQYF.

This clone was seen more than once but under ten times. At the DNA level, this CDR3 is encoded by other sequences in the same sample as well. CDR3 sequence: CAWSGLAGGLSGANVLTF. The CDR3, as DNA: TGTGCCTGGAGTGGACTAGCGGGGGGGCTCTCTGGGGCCAACGTCCTGACTTTC. This chain links TRBV30 with TRBJ2-6; 14 nucleotides agree with TRBD2. Germline CDR1 GTSNPN, CDR2 SVGIG (reference sequence). The CDR3 extends over 18 amino acids. Germline trimming cut 1 base from V and 0 bases from J; bases unmatched to any gene: 2.

The rearrangement joins TRBV11-2 to TRBJ2-3, with 11 bases lining up with TRBD2. This CDR3 is 17 amino acids long. The trim removed 3 bases at V and 3 bases at J, leaving 8 bases unmatched. The germline gives CDR1 SGHAT, CDR2 FQNNGV. CDR3: CASSFTGTSGETDTQYF. As DNA, the CDR3 is TGTGCCAGCAGCTTTACCGGGACTAGCGGCGAGACAGATACGCAGTATTTT.

The genes are TRBV5-6 and TRBJ1-3, with 9 bases that match TRBD1. The CDR3 is 15 amino acids. With V trimmed by 3 bases and J by 4 bases, 5 bases remained unmatched. Looked up from germline, CDR1 is SGHDT and CDR2 is YYEEEE. The CDR3 loop reads CASSWGTGKGNTIYF. CDR3 nucleotide sequence: TGTGCCAGCAGCTGGGGGACAGGGAAAGGAAACACCATATATTTT. Full variable domain (remainder filled in from reference TRBV5-6 and TRBJ1-3): DAGVTQSPTHLIKTRGQQVTLRCSPKSGHDTVSWYQQALGQGPQFIFQYYEEEERQRGNFPDRFSGHQFPNYSSELNVNALLLGDSALYLCASSWGTGKGNTIYFGEGSWLTVV.

This clone was detected only once. This chain joins TRBV2 and TRBJ1-6; D call uncertain. Germline V lookup: CDR1 SNHLY, CDR2 FYNNEI. The CDR3 has 15 residues. V was shortened by 3 bases and J by 4 bases, with 10 bases between the two germline ends. The CDR3 DNA follows: TGTGCCAGCAGTGACGAACACCCTTATAATTCACCCCTCCACTTT. It yields the protein CASSDEHPYNSPLHF.

The rearrangement joins TRBV3-1 (or the pseudogene TRBV3-2) to TRBJ2-7; D may be TRBD1 (6 bases). CDR3 length equals 13 residues. From germline, CDR1 is LGHDT and CDR2 YNNKEL (reference sequence). Trimming left V 4 bases short and J 3 bases short, with 10 bases between. The CDR3 spells CASSLKGGYEQYF. CDR3 sequence (DNA): TGTGCCAGCAGCCTTAAAGGGGGCTACGAGCAGTACTTC.

This chain joins TRBV5-1 and TRBJ2-6; 8 nucleotides align to TRBD1. J was trimmed by 0 bases and V by 4 bases; bases with no gene match: 6. Germline values: CDR1 SGHRS, CDR2 YFSETQ. The CDR3 covers 17 residues. CDR3 protein: CASSPGTGASGANVLTF. CDR3 sequence (DNA): TGCGCCAGCAGCCCCGGGACAGGAGCCTCTGGGGCCAACGTCCTGACTTTC.

This chain uses TRBV15 with TRBJ2-3, with D perhaps TRBD1 (6 bases). This CDR3 has 15 amino acids. V lost 0 bases to trimming and J lost 5 bases, with 12 bases between them. Germline-derived CDR1 and CDR2 are LNHNV and YYDKDF (reference sequence). The CDR3 spells CATSREGAGGDTQYF. DNA of the CDR3: TGTGCCACCAGCAGAGAGGGGGCCGGAGGAGATACGCAGTATTTT.

This sequence joins TRBV5-4 and TRBJ1-1, with 7 bases aligning to TRBD1. CDR1 is SGHNT and CDR2 is YYREEE in the germline V gene (reference sequence). The ends lost 3 bases at V and 0 bases at J; junction bases unmatched: 5. The CDR3 extends over 15 amino acids. CDR3 bases: TGTGCCAGCAGCTCTACAGGGGTAATGAACACTGAAGCTTTCTTT. This gives the protein CASSSTGVMNTEAFF.

This chain connects TRBV5-1 to TRBJ1-2; 10 positions agree with TRBD1. CDR1 is SGHRS and CDR2 is YFSETQ in the germline V gene. After removal of 0 bases from V and 9 bases from J, the junction contained 8 bases not matched to a gene. This CDR3 has 15 amino acids. In DNA, the CDR3 is TGCGCCAGCAGCTTGGAGGGGACAGGGGTCGATCGCTACACCTTC. This gives the protein CASSLEGTGVDRYTF.

Points on this clone: The same CDR3 arises from other DNA sequences in this sample as well. The chain employs TRBV30 and TRBJ1-1, with a possible D match to TRBD1 (5 bases). Germline values: CDR1 GTSNPN, CDR2 SVGIG (reference sequence). This CDR3 spans 13 amino acids. V lost 0 bases and J 0 bases, leaving 5 bases between the germline ends. The chain's CDR3 is CAWSVQVNTEAFF. The CDR3 DNA is TGTGCCTGGAGTGTACAGGTGAACACTGAAGCTTTCTTT. Using reference TRBV30 and TRBJ1-1 for the parts outside the CDR3, the full variable domain is SQTIHQWPATLVQPVGSPLSLECTVEGTSNPNLYWYRQAAGRGLQLLFYSVGIGQISSEVPQNLSASRPQDRQFILSSKKLLLSDSGFYLCAWSVQVNTEAFFGQGTRLTVV.